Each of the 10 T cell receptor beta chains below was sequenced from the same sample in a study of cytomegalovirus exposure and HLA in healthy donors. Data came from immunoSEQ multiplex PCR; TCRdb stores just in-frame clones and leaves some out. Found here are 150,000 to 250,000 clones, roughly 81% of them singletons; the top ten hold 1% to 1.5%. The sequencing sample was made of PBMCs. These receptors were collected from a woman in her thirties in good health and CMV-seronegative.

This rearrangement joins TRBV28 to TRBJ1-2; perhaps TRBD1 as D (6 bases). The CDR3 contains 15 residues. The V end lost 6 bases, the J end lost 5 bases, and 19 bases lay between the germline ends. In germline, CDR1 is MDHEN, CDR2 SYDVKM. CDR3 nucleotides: TGTGCCAGCAGCGTAGGGGGTAGCGGGACTTATGGCTACACCTTC. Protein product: CASSVGGSGTYGYTF.

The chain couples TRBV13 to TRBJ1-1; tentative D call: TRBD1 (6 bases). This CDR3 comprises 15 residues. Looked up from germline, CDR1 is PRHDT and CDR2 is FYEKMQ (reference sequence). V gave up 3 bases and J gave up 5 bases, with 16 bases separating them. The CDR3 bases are TGTGCCAGCAGCTTGACAGGACCCGGGAGGACTGAAGCTTTCTTT. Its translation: CASSLTGPGRTEAFF.

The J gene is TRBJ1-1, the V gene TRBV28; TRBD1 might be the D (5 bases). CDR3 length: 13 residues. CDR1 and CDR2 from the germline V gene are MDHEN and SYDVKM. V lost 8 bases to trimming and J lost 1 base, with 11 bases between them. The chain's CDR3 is CASQIGGNTEAFF. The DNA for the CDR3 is TGTGCCAGCCAAATCGGGGGGAACACTGAAGCTTTCTTT.

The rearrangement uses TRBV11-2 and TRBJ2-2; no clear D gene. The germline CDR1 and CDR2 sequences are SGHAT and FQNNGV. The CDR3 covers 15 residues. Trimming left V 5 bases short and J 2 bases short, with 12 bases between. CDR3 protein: CASSPTSRNTGELFF. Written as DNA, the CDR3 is TGTGCCAGCAGCCCCACATCACGAAACACCGGGGAGCTGTTTTTT. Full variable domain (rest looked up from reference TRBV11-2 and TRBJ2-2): EAGVAQSPRYKIIEKRQSVAFWCNPISGHATLYWYQQILGQGPKLLIQFQNNGVVDDSQLPKDRFSAERLKGVDSTLKIQPAKLEDSAVYLCASSPTSRNTGELFFGEGSRLTVL.

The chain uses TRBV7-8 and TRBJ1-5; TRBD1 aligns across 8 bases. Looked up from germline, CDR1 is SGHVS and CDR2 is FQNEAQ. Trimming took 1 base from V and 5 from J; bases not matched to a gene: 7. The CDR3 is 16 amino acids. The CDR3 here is CASSLGWTGPHQPQHF. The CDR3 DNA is TGTGCCAGCAGCTTAGGGTGGACAGGGCCTCATCAGCCCCAGCATTTT. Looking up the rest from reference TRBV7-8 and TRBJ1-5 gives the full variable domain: GAGVSQSPRYKVAKRGQDVALRCDPISGHVSLFWYQQALGQGPEFLTYFQNEAQLDKSGLPSDRFFAERPEGSVSTLKIQRTQQEDSAVYLCASSLGWTGPHQPQHFGDGTRLSIL.

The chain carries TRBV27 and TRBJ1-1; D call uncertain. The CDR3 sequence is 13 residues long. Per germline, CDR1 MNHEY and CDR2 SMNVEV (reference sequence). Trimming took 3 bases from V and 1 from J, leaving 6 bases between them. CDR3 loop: CASSLAGNTEAFF. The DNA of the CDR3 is TGTGCCAGCAGTTTGGCAGGGAACACTGAAGCTTTCTTT.

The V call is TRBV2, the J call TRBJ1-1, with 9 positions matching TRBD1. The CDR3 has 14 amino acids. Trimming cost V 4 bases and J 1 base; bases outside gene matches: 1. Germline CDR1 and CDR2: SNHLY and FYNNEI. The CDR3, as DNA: TGTGCCAGCAGTGTACAGGGGGCGAACACTGAAGCTTTCTTT. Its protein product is CASSVQGANTEAFF.

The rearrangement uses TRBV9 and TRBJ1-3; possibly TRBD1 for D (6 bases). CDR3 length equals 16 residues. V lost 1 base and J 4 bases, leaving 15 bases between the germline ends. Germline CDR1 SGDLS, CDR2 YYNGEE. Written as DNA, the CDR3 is TGTGCCAGCAGCGTAACAACAGGGATAGGAGGAAACACCATATATTTT. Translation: CASSVTTGIGGNTIYF.

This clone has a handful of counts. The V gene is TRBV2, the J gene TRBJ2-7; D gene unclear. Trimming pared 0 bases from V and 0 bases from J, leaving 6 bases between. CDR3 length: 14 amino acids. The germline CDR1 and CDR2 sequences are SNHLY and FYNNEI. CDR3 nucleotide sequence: TGTGCCAGCAGTGAAGCCAGGCGCTCCTACGAGCAGTACTTC. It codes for CASSEARRSYEQYF.

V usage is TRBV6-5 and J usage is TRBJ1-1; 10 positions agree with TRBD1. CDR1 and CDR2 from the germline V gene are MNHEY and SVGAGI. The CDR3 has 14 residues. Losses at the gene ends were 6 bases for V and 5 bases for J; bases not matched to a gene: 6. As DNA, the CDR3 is TGTGCCAGCAGCCACCGGGACAGGGGTACTGAAGCTTTCTTT. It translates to CASSHRDRGTEAFF.